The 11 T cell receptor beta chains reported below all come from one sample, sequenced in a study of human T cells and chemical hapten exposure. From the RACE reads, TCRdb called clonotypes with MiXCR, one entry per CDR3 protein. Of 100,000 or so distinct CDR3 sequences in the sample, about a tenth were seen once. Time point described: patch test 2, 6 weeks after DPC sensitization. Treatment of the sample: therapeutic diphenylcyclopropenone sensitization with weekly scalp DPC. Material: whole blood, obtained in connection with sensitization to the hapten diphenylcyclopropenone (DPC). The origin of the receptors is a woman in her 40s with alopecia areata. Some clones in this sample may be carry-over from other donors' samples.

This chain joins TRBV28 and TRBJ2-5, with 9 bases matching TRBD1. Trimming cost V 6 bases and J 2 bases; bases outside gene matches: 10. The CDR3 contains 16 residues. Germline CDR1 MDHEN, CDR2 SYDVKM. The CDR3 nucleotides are TGTGCCAGCAGGTTCCCCCCGGGACAGGGACAAGAGACCCAGTACTTC. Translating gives CASRFPPGQGQETQYF.

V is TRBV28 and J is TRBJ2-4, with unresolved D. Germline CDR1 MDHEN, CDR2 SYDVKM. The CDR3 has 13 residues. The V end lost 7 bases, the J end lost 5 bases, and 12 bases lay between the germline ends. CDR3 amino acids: CASTGLQENIQYF. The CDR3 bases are TGTGCCAGCACCGGGCTCCAGGAAAACATTCAGTACTTC. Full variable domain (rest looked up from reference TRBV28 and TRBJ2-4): DVKVTQSSRYLVKRTGEKVFLECVQDMDHENMFWYRQDPGLGLRLIYFSYDVKMKEKGDIPEGYSVSREKKERFSLILESASTNQTSMYLCASTGLQENIQYFGAGTRLSVL.

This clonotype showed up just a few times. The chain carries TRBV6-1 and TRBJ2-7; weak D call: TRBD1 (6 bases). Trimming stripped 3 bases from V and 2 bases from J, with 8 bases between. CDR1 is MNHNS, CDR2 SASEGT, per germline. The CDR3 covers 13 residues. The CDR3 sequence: CASSDRGPYEQYF. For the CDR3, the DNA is TGTGCCAGCAGTGACAGGGGACCCTACGAGCAGTACTTC.

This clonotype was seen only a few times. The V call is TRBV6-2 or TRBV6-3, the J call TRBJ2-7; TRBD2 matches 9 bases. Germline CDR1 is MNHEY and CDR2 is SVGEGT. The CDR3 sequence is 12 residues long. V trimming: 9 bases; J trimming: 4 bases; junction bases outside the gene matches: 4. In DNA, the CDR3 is TGTGCCAGTAGCGGGAGCTGGTACGAGCAGTACTTC. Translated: CASSGSWYEQYF.

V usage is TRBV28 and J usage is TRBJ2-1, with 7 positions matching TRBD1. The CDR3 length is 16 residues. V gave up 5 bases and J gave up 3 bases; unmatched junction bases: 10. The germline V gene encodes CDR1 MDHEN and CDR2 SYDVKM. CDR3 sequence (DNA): TGTGCCAGCAGTCCTGACAGGGATGGGGGCTACAATGAGCAGTTCTTC. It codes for CASSPDRDGGYNEQFF.

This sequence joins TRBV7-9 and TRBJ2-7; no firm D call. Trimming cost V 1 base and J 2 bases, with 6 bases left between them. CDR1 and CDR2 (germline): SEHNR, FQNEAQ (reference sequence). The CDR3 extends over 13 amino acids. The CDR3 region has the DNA TGTGCCAGCAGCTTAGTTGGGGCCTACGAGCAGTACTTC. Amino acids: CASSLVGAYEQYF.

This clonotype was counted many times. The CDR3 DNA reads as TGTGCCAGCAGTGCACGGGGAGGTGACCGAAATGAGCAGTTCTTC. Protein: CASSARGGDRNEQFF. The chain recombines TRBV2 with TRBJ2-1, with D perhaps matching TRBD2 (6 bases). The length of the CDR3 is 15 residues. V was shortened by 4 bases and J by 7 bases, with 17 bases between the two germline ends. In germline, CDR1 is SNHLY, CDR2 FYNNEI.

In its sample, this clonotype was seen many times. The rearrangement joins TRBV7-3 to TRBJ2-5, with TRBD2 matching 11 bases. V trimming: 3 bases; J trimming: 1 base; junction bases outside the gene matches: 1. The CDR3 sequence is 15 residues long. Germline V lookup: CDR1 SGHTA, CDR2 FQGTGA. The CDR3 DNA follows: TGTGCCAGCAGCTTCCTAGCGGGGGGCCAAGAGACCCAGTACTTC. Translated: CASSFLAGGQETQYF.

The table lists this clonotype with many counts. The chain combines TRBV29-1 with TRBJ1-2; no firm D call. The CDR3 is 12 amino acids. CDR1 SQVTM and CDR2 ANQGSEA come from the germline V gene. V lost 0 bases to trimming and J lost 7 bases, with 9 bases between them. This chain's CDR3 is CSVEERTLGYTF. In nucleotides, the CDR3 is TGCAGCGTTGAAGAACGGACTCTTGGCTACACCTTC. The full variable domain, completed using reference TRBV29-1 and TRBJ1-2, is SAVISQKPSRDICQRGTSLTIQCQVDSQVTMMFWYRQQPGQSLTLIATANQGSEATYESGFVIDKFPISRPNLTFSTLTVSNMSPEDSSIYLCSVEERTLGYTFGSGTRLTVV.

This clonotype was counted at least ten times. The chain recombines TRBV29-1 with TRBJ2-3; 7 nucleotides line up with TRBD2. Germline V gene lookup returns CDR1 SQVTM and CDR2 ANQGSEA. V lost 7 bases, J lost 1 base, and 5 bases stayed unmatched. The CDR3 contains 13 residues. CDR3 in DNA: TGCAGCGCCCCTAGCGGTCGCACAGATACGCAGTATTTT. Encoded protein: CSAPSGRTDTQYF.

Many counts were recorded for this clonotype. As DNA, the CDR3 is TGTGCCAGCAGCGCCGCTAGCACAGATACGCAGTATTTT. Amino acid sequence: CASSAASTDTQYF. The rearrangement links TRBV7-2 to TRBJ2-3, with D unclear. There are 13 residues in the CDR3. Germline V gene data show CDR1 as SGHTA and CDR2 as FQGNSA. V was trimmed by 5 bases and J by 0 bases, leaving 6 bases between them.